This TCR beta chain was retrieved from a study of cytomegalovirus exposure and HLA in healthy donors. Overall study context: Membership in the Caucasian-associated ancestry cluster was found for around 81% of roughly 360 genotyped donors.

The primer mix had 60 Vbeta and 13 Jbeta primers. Libraries were prepared by immunoSEQ multiplex PCR; TCRdb keeps only in-frame clonotypes and omits some of them. The sample includes over 120,000 clones, about 74% of them seen just once. Details on this clone: Its antigen is currently unknown.

Study findings and constraints: A few chains tied to CMV proved CMV antigen-specific in vitro.

The CDR3 runs 13 residues. The germline gives CDR1 MRHNA, CDR2 SNTAGT. V lost 4 bases and J lost 5, with 9 bases in between. The chain links TRBV6-4 to TRBJ1-5; D is ambiguous. The receptor's source is a man in his late teens or twenties in good health and CMV-seropositive. The material sequenced was PBMCs. Here the CDR3 DNA reads TGTGCCAGCAGTGCGAGGGAGGATCAGCCCCAGCATTTT. Translating gives CASSAREDQPQHF.